This T cell receptor beta chain was recovered during a study of early T cells in non-severe SARS-CoV-2 infection. V lost 0 bases, J lost 3 bases, and 9 bases stayed unmatched. This CDR3 is built from 17 residues. Germline loops: CDR1 SGHTA, CDR2 FQGNSA. TCRdb reprocessed the 5' RACE reads with MiXCR, giving one entry per CDR3 protein. Here the sample spans about 56,000 distinct CDR3 sequences, more than 9% being singletons. This clonotype showed up many times. The sample consisted of whole blood. The receptor was isolated from an adult who was a healthcare worker with PCR-confirmed SARS-CoV-2 infection or an uninfected control (not recorded which). The chain joins TRBV7-2 to TRBJ2-7; 9 positions match TRBD2. As DNA, the CDR3 is TGTGCCAGCAGCTTAGCGACTAGCGGTAGAATGAACTACGAGCAGTACTTC. It yields the protein CASSLATSGRMNYEQYF.